The 4 T cell receptor beta chains presented below share a single source sample, sequenced in a study of a mutant IDH1 vaccine in newly diagnosed glioma. Produced via immunoSEQ multiplex PCR; TCRdb's table is partial and in-frame only. In the table there are tens of thousands of clones, around 86% of which are singletons. The sample's time point: week 47, end of study. The study gave 300 ug of mutant IDH1 20-mer peptide per vaccine dose, with topical imiquimod. No antigen is known for these receptors. The material was PBMCs, obtained from a glioma patient whose treatment included an IDH1 peptide vaccine. These receptors came from a man aged 25 to 45 with glioma.

This clone was observed once. This chain uses TRBV5-6 with TRBJ2-7; D gene uncertain. V was shortened by 4 bases and J by 0 bases, with 8 bases between the two germline ends. The CDR3 length is 13 residues. Germline V lookup: CDR1 SGHDT, CDR2 YYEEEE. CDR3 coding DNA: TGTGCCAGCAGCCTACGAAGCTCCTACGAGCAGTACTTC. Translated: CASSLRSSYEQYF.

The rearrangement links TRBV11-3 to TRBJ2-3, with TRBD2 matching 9 bases. The CDR3 is 14 residues long. Germline lookup yields CDR1 SGHNT and CDR2 YENEEA. Trimming took 5 bases from V and 4 from J; bases not matched to a gene: 4. For the CDR3, the DNA is TGTGCCAGCAGCCCCGGCGGGGGGGCAGATACGCAGTATTTT. Residues: CASSPGGGADTQYF. The full variable domain, in which reference TRBV11-3 and TRBJ2-3 provide the parts outside the CDR3, is EAGVVQSPRYKIIEKKQPVAFWCNPISGHNTLYWYLQNLGQGPELLIRYENEEAVDDSQLPKDRFSAERLKGVDSTLKIQPAELGDSAVYLCASSPGGGADTQYFGPGTRLTVL.

The gene calls are TRBV5-4 and TRBJ1-1; a weak D match, TRBD1 (5 bases). Trimming left V 4 bases short and J 11 bases short, with 21 bases between. The CDR3 has 14 residues. Germline lookup yields CDR1 SGHNT and CDR2 YYREEE (reference sequence). As DNA, the CDR3 is TGTGCCAGCAGCGGCGGGGCCGGGTCGGAAATCGCTTTCTTT. Protein: CASSGGAGSEIAFF.

The chain combines TRBV7-9 with TRBJ2-1, with D uncertain. The germline gives CDR1 SEHNR, CDR2 FQNEAQ (reference sequence). This CDR3 has 13 amino acids. V was clipped by 5 bases and J by 6 bases, with 11 bases between them. The CDR3 sequence: CASSPPRSNEQFF. For the CDR3, the DNA is TGTGCCAGCAGCCCCCCCCGCAGCAATGAGCAGTTCTTC.